Listed here are 26 T cell receptor beta chains from one sample, sequenced in a study of tumor and adjacent non-tumor tissue in lung cancer. This sample's RNA came from whole unsorted tissue. Three rounds of nested PCR, following a modified ARM-PCR protocol, produced the TCRbeta library. Each CDR3 protein gets one entry after TCRdb re-called the multiplex PCR reads with MiXCR. The table includes approximately 79,000 distinct CDR3 sequences, 72% detected once. The sequencing input was lung tumor tissue. Every receptor here comes from a woman aged 40 to 55 with non-small cell lung cancer.

This clonotype has a count of ten or more. J is TRBJ1-1 and V is TRBV28; D not certain. V was pared by 5 bases and J by 11 bases, with 15 bases between. This CDR3 is 12 amino acids long. The germline V gene encodes CDR1 MDHEN and CDR2 SYDVKM. The CDR3 spells CASSPSEGGAFF. CDR3 sequence (DNA): TGTGCCAGCAGTCCCTCCGAAGGAGGGGCTTTCTTT.

The genes are TRBV19 and TRBJ1-1; the match to TRBD1 covers 8 bases. This CDR3 region has 15 residues. In germline, CDR1 is LNHDA, CDR2 SQIVND (reference sequence). The V and J ends lost 5 bases and 10 bases, in that order; junction bases with no gene match: 15. For the CDR3, the DNA is TGTGCCAGTAGTTCCCGACAGGGGAGGATTGCTGGAGCTTTCTTT. It translates to CASSSRQGRIAGAFF.

In the case of this clonotype: A much larger clone lies a single base off, so this may be a read error. In this CDR3 the conserved last residue, phenylalanine or tryptophan, is missing, so a read error is likely. The DNA is left out, because the CDR3 cannot be placed on it with certainty; the CDR3 is given as TCRdb lists it. This chain connects TRBV7-9 to TRBJ2-4; the table's D call of TRBD2 was not tested on the DNA. Germline lookup yields CDR1 SEHNR and CDR2 FQNEAQ (reference sequence). The CDR3 has 13 amino acids, counting both end residues. The CDR3 sequence is CASSASSALYGYS.

This clonotype was seen repeatedly, ten times or more. This chain uses TRBV20-1 with TRBJ2-6, with 7 bases matching TRBD1. Germline assignment: CDR1 DFQATT and CDR2 SNEGSKA (reference sequence). The V gene end was trimmed by 5 bases and the J gene end by 4 bases; junction bases not matched to a gene: 14. This CDR3 is 17 amino acids long. This CDR3 reads CSAPDRPDLWGANVLTF. In nucleotides, the CDR3 is TGCAGTGCTCCGGACAGGCCTGACCTTTGGGGGGCCAACGTCCTGACTTTC.

This chain joins TRBV5-1 and TRBJ2-1; D is perhaps TRBD2 (6 bases). This CDR3 comprises 14 residues. The V gene lost 5 bases and the J gene lost 2 bases, with 11 bases spanning the gap. Germline loops: CDR1 SGHRS, CDR2 YFSETQ. In DNA, the CDR3 is TGCGCCAGCAGGTCGGGAGAAACCTACAATGAGCAGTTCTTC. Its protein is CASRSGETYNEQFF.

In regard to this clonotype: An end of the junction differs from the germline gene, which may be a read error. This chain uses TRBV5-6 with TRBJ2-7; possibly TRBD1 for D (6 bases). The CDR3 is made up of 16 amino acids. CDR1 is SGHDT and CDR2 is YYEEEE in the germline V gene. CDR3 protein: CAGSLMGAQIVYEQYF. Written as DNA, the CDR3 is TGTGCCGGCAGCTTGATGGGGGCCCAAATAGTATACGAGCAGTACTTC.

Points on this clonotype: This could be a read error, since a much larger clone is one nucleotide away. This rearrangement joins TRBV20-1 to TRBJ2-3, with TRBD1 matching 7 bases. The CDR3 loop spans 15 amino acids. After removal of 4 bases from V and 4 bases from J, the junction contained 11 bases not matched to a gene. The germline gives CDR1 DFQATT, CDR2 SNEGSKA (reference sequence). The chain's CDR3 is CSATNPGQRSDTQYF. The CDR3 DNA follows: TGCAGTGCTACCAACCCGGGACAGCGATCAGATACGCAGTATTTT.

V usage is TRBV11-2 and J usage is TRBJ2-1; D perhaps matches TRBD2 (6 bases). Germline CDR1 reads SGHAT; CDR2 reads FQNNGV. The CDR3 is 16 amino acids. V lost 7 bases to trimming and J lost 4 bases, with 20 bases between them. CDR3 in DNA: TGTGCCAGCATCGAGACACTAGCTGCACCGTACAATGAGCAGTTCTTC. It codes for CASIETLAAPYNEQFF.

Of note for this clonotype: The junction shows a germline mismatch at one end, possibly a read error. The rearrangement links TRBV5-4 to TRBJ1-4; D not certain. The CDR3 contains 16 residues. Germline lookup yields CDR1 SGHNT and CDR2 YYREEE (reference sequence). CDR3 nucleotides: TGTGTCAGCAGCTTGTCCGTTGGAAGAGGAGTCGAAAAGCTGTTTTTT. Translating gives CVSSLSVGRGVEKLFF.

A word on this clonotype: A single base separates this from a much larger clone, so it may be a read error. The CDR3 region is CASRPRDSRLQETQYF. In DNA form, the CDR3 reads TGTGCCAGCCGTCCCCGGGACAGTCGACTACAAGAGACCCAGTACTTC. V usage is TRBV12-3 or TRBV12-4 and J usage is TRBJ2-5, with 7 bases fitting TRBD1. V dropped 8 bases and J dropped 2; count of bases not matched to a gene: 14. This CDR3 is built from 16 residues.

This clonotype appeared a single time. The germline gene is not matched at one end of the junction; a read error may be the cause. The CDR3 region is CSVGIVQESQYF. CDR3 nucleotide sequence: TGCAGCGTGGGAATAGTCCAAGAGAGCCAGTACTTC. V gene TRBV29-1 combines with J gene TRBJ2-5; the D is unclear. This CDR3 is 12 amino acids long. Germline V lookup: CDR1 SQVTM, CDR2 ANQGSEA.

V is TRBV6-1 and J is TRBJ2-3, with a weak D call TRBD2 (5 bases). Per germline, CDR1 MNHNS and CDR2 SASEGT. This CDR3 spans 13 amino acids. CDR3 protein: CVSGSGRTDTQYF. Here the CDR3 DNA reads TGTGTCAGTGGGTCAGGAAGGACTGATACGCAGTATTTT.

Concerning this clonotype itself: A read error may account for a junction end that differs from germline. The V call is TRBV12-3 or TRBV12-4, the J call TRBJ2-1; no reliable D call. The CDR3 is made up of 12 amino acids. CDR3 bases: TGTGTCAGCAGCCGCGCTGGCAATAAGCAGTTCTTC. Translated, it gives CVSSRAGNKQFF.

With regard to this clonotype: The junction departs from the called germline gene at one end, perhaps through a read error. The rearrangement joins TRBV6-1 to TRBJ2-3; D might be TRBD2 (5 bases). CDR1 is MNHNS and CDR2 is SASEGT in the germline V gene. The CDR3 sequence is 16 residues long. DNA of the CDR3: TGTGCCAGCGCTTTGGGGAGCCATATTAGCACAGATATGCAGTATTTT. Residues: CASALGSHISTDMQYF.

This clonotype was counted between two and nine times. This sequence may be a read error, since a much larger clone differs from it by one base. The chain recombines TRBV5-4 with TRBJ2-5; D uncertain. CDR1 is SGHNT and CDR2 is YYREEE in the germline V gene (reference sequence). CDR3 length: 11 amino acids. Here the CDR3 DNA reads TGTGTCAGCAGCCACCTTGAGACCCAGTACTTC. As protein: CVSSHLETQYF.

Comment on this clonotype: A read error is possible here, since a much larger clone lies one base away. This chain links TRBV5-1 with TRBJ1-2; D remains unclear. V lost 4 bases, J lost 2 bases, and 15 bases lay in between. This CDR3 is 15 amino acids long. Germline V gene sequence: CDR1 SGHRS, CDR2 YFSETQ. Here the CDR3 DNA reads TGCGCCAGCAGCCAGTCTCCTCAGGTGAACTATGGCTACACCTTC. Encoded protein: CASSQSPQVNYGYTF.

This clonotype showed up just a few times. One end of the junction fails to match germline, which may point to a read error. The chain employs TRBV4-1 and TRBJ1-2; D not certain. The CDR3 has 14 amino acids. The germline V gene has CDR1 MGHRA and CDR2 YSYEKL. The CDR3 DNA reads as TGCGCTAACAGCCAAGAGACGGCTAACTATGGCTACATCTTC. Encoded protein: CANSQETANYGYIF.

The chain carries TRBV11-2 and TRBJ2-1; tentatively, D is TRBD1 (7 bases). From germline, CDR1 is SGHAT and CDR2 FQNNGV. This CDR3 spans 15 amino acids. V was trimmed by 5 bases and J by 8 bases, leaving 19 bases between them. The chain's CDR3 is CASSILAGGLDEQFF. Written as DNA, the CDR3 is TGTGCCAGCAGCATACTAGCAGGGGGACTTGATGAGCAGTTCTTC.

On this clonotype: One end of the junction is discordant with germline, which a read error may explain. This chain joins TRBV12-3 or TRBV12-4 and TRBJ2-5; 9 positions match TRBD2. The CDR3 spans 15 residues. The CDR3 sequence is CAGKASGAHQQTQYF. The CDR3 coding sequence is TGTGCCGGCAAAGCTAGCGGGGCCCACCAACAGACCCAGTACTTC.

By proportion, this clonotype is medium-sized. This rearrangement joins TRBV4-2 to TRBJ2-2; no definite D call. Germline lookup yields CDR1 LGHNA and CDR2 YNFKEQ. This CDR3 has 15 residues. V dropped 1 base and J dropped 4 bases, with 10 bases sitting between them. The CDR3 region has the DNA TGTGCCAGCAGCCAAGGTTCGGTGAGCACCGGGGAGCTGTTTTTT. Protein sequence: CASSQGSVSTGELFF.

A word on this clonotype: A much more abundant neighbour one base away suggests this may be a read error. The chain links TRBV28 to TRBJ2-7; D perhaps matches TRBD2 (6 bases). Germline lookup yields CDR1 MDHEN and CDR2 SYDVKM. The CDR3 covers 13 residues. Trimming removed 4 bases at V and 2 bases at J, with 9 bases between. In DNA form, the CDR3 reads TGTGCCAGCAGTTCGGAGGGGCCCTACGAGCAGTACTTC. Its protein product is CASSSEGPYEQYF. Variable domain in full (rest from reference TRBV28 and TRBJ2-7): DVKVTQSSRYLVKRTGEKVFLECVQDMDHENMFWYRQDPGLGLRLIYFSYDVKMKEKGDIPEGYSVSREKKERFSLILESASTNQTSMYLCASSSEGPYEQYFGPGTRLTVT.

In regard to this clonotype: This could be a read error, since a much larger clone is one nucleotide away. The V gene is TRBV7-9, the J gene TRBJ2-1, with 13 bases identical to TRBD2. CDR3 length: 15 residues. Per germline, CDR1 SEHNR and CDR2 FQNEAQ (reference sequence). CDR3: CASRPGLAGRGEEFF. CDR3 sequence (DNA): TGTGCCAGCAGGCCGGGACTAGCGGGACGGGGTGAGGAGTTCTTC.

With regard to this clonotype: A read error may produce the germline difference seen at one junction end. V is TRBV28 and J is TRBJ2-3; no reliable D call. CDR3 length: 14 residues. The germline V gene has CDR1 MDHEN and CDR2 SYDVKM. CDR3 sequence reads: CVSSLDTVSYKQYF. The DNA for the CDR3 is TGTGTCAGCAGTTTAGACACCGTCTCCTATAAGCAGTATTTT.

J is TRBJ2-1 and V is TRBV6-4; 7 nucleotides agree with TRBD1. CDR3 length: 15 residues. Germline V gene sequence: CDR1 MRHNA, CDR2 SNTAGT. With V trimmed by 7 bases and J by 6 bases, 12 bases remained unmatched. The CDR3: CASTPDRAVGNEQFF. In nucleotides, the CDR3 is TGTGCCAGCACTCCCGACAGGGCTGTGGGCAATGAGCAGTTCTTC.

This clonotype appeared a single time. The junction and the germline gene differ at one end; a read error may be behind it. This chain uses TRBV11-2 with TRBJ2-5; the D gene is possibly TRBD2 (5 bases). This CDR3 is 15 amino acids long. The germline V gene encodes CDR1 SGHAT and CDR2 FQNNGV. This chain's CDR3 is CAISLFTGIQETQYF. CDR3 nucleotides: TGTGCCATCAGCTTATTCACCGGGATTCAAGAGACCCAGTACTTC.

Only one count was recorded for this clonotype. This may be a read error: a much more frequent sequence differs by one nucleotide. The chain carries TRBV20-1 and TRBJ1-1, with no clear D. CDR1 and CDR2 (germline): DFQATT, SNEGSKA (reference sequence). The CDR3 runs 13 residues. The CDR3 coding sequence is TGCATTGCTAGTGATCCGGGGAACACTGAAGCTTTCTTT. The encoded protein is CIASDPGNTEAFF.